This T cell receptor beta chain was profiled in a study of T-cell memory formation after mild COVID-19. In TCRdb, the 5' RACE reads were re-called with MiXCR into one record per CDR3 protein. Here the sample spans roughly 190,000 distinct CDR3 sequences, about 10% being singletons. The ends lost 5 bases at V and 10 bases at J; junction bases unmatched: 6. CDR1 is ENHRY and CDR2 is SYGVKD in the germline V gene. The CDR3 is made up of 14 amino acids. This chain joins TRBV10-3 and TRBJ1-6; 9 bases line up with TRBD1. This clonotype was sampled from a man between 18 and 35 years old who had mild COVID-19 (a few samples of this study predate the infection). Cell type and time point are not known. Sequenced: PBMCs or a T cell subset sorted from them (not recorded which). The CDR3 spells CAISPGTGNSPLHF. The CDR3 bases are TGTGCCATCAGTCCCGGGACAGGGAACTCACCCCTCCACTTT.